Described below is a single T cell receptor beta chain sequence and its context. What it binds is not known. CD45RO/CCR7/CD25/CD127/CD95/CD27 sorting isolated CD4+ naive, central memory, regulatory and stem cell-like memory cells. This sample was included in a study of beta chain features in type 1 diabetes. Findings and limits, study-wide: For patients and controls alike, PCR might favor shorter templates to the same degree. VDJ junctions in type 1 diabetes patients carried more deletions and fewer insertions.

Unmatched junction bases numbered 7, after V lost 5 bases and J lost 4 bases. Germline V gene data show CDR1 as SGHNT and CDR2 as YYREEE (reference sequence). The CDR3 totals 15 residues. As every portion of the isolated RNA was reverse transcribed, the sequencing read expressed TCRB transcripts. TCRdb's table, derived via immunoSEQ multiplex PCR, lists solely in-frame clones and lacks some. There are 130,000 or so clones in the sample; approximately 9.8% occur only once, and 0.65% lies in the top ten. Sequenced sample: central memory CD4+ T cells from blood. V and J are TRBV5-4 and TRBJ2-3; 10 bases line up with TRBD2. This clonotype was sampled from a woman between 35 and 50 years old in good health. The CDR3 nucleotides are TGTGCCAGCAGTCTGGTCGGACTAGCGGCAGATACGCAGTATTTT. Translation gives CASSLVGLAADTQYF.